This T cell receptor (beta chain) was retrieved from a study of T cells in Graves' hyperthyroidism and ophthalmopathy. Study-wide background: Pretreatment peripheral blood was obtained at initial diagnosis.

The CDR3 is 15 residues long. The germline CDR1 and CDR2 sequences are MNHEY and SVGEGT. The J segment lost 7 bases and the V segment lost 5 bases, leaving 13 bases of the junction unmatched. TCR beta CDR3 region amplification was performed from RNA transcripts. A first-round RT-PCR of the TCR CDR3 used the HTBI primer set. One entry per CDR3 protein, called by TCRdb with MiXCR from the multiplex PCR reads. Counted here are around 600,000 distinct CDR3 sequences, about 14% occurring once; the ten biggest clones make up roughly an eighth. This TCR was recovered from a woman aged 50 to 65 with Graves' ophthalmopathy. The sequenced material came from blood. The chain uses TRBV6-2 or TRBV6-3 and TRBJ2-5, with TRBD2 matching over 7 bases. The CDR3 DNA follows: TGTGCCAGCAGTCCTAATGGACTAGGGGAGAGGACCCAGTACTTC. Translating it yields CASSPNGLGERTQYF.